The present T cell receptor beta chain was sequenced within a study of shared clonotypes between healthy human individuals. Researchers drew on about 100 million PBMCs for genomic DNA from unsorted samples. CDR3 length: 20 amino acids. With 3 bases clipped from V and 4 bases from J, the junction kept 18 bases outside the gene matches. CDR1 is MGHRA, CDR2 YSYEKL, per germline. TCRdb's copy holds only in-frame clones and misses some; the assay was immunoSEQ multiplex PCR. Among fewer than 550,000 clones listed, about 80% were seen once. The clonotype was recovered from a woman aged 40-49 years in good health. Some clones in this sample may be carry-over from other donors' samples. What was sequenced was PBMCs. This chain joins TRBV4-1 and TRBJ2-4, with 10 bases that match TRBD1. The CDR3 loop reads CASSHGTGDRHPQFKNIQYF. The CDR3 DNA reads as TGCGCCAGCAGCCACGGGACAGGGGACCGGCACCCTCAATTTAAAAACATTCAGTACTTC.